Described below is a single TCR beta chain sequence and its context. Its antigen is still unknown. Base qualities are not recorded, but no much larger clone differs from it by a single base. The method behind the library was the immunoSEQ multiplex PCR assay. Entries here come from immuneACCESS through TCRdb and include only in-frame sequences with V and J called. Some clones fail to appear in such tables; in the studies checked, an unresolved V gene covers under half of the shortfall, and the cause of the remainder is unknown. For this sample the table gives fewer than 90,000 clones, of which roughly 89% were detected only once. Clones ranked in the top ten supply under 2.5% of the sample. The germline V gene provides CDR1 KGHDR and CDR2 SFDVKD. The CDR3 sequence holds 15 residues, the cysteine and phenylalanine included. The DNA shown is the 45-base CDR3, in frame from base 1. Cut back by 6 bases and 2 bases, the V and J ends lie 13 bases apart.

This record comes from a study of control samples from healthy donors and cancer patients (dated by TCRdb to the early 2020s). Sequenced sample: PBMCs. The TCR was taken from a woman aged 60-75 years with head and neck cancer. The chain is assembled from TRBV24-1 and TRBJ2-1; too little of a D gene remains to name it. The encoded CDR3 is CATSSITSAYNEQFF. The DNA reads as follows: TGTGCCACCAGTTCAATCACGTCTGCCTACAATGAGCAGTTCTTC.